Listed below are T cell receptor beta chains from one sample, sequenced in a study of identical twins. In TCRdb, the 5' RACE reads were re-called with MiXCR into one record per CDR3 protein. The sample comprises fewer than 650,000 distinct CDR3 sequences, 7% to 7.5% of which are singletons, and around 1.6% rests with the top ten. The sample was also reused in another study, on yellow fever vaccine responses in identical twins.

The source material was PBMCs. These receptors came from a woman under 30 in good health. CDR3s include the opening cysteine and the closing phenylalanine or tryptophan. The D gene is left open where the match is weak. Some rows mark clone size as missing; the rest say once, few, many or name a class of expanded clone.

D	size	V	J	CDR3	DNA
TRBD2	few	TRBV27	TRBJ2-5	CASSSIAGGFQETQYF	TGTGCCAGCAGTTCGATAGCGGGGGGATTCCAAGAGACCCAGTACTTC
NA	NA	TRBV3-1	TRBJ2-1	CASSQGGARNEQFF	TGTGCCAGCAGCCAAGGGGGGGCCCGGAATGAGCAGTTCTTC
NA	few	TRBV18	TRBJ2-4	CASSQPAAKNIQYF	TGTGCCAGCTCACAACCGGCAGCCAAAAACATTCAGTACTTC
TRBD2	many	TRBV25-1	TRBJ2-5	CASSAGTSVMETQYF	TGTGCCAGCAGTGCCGGGACTAGCGTCATGGAGACCCAGTACTTC
TRBD1	NA	TRBV20-1	TRBJ1-6	CSASGQGWAPLHF	TGCAGTGCTAGTGGACAGGGTTGGGCACCCCTCCACTTT
NA	many	TRBV7-2	TRBJ2-3	CASSFIRGGMLADTQYF	TGTGCCAGCAGCTTTATCAGGGGAGGGATGCTGGCAGATACGCAGTATTTT
TRBD2	few	TRBV6-1	TRBJ2-5	CASRPSGGLGETQYF	TGTGCCAGCAGGCCTAGCGGGGGCTTGGGAGAGACCCAGTACTTC
TRBD2	few	TRBV27	TRBJ2-5	CASSSTSGGVIWAQYF	TGTGCCAGCAGTTCGACTAGCGGAGGCGTTATATGGGCCCAGTACTTC
TRBD2	many	TRBV29-1	TRBJ2-3	CSALPGTSLISTQYF	TGCAGCGCCCTTCCCGGGACTAGCCTCATTAGTACGCAGTATTTT
TRBD1	NA	TRBV5-1	TRBJ2-2	CASSSTGTGDTGELFF	TGCGCCAGCAGCTCAACCGGGACAGGGGACACCGGGGAGCTGTTTTTT
NA	NA	TRBV5-1	TRBJ2-1	CASSLGLNRLSNEQFF	TGCGCCAGCAGCTTGGGACTGAACCGATTAAGTAATGAGCAGTTCTTC